This entry describes one TCR beta chain. The sample, blood from the first hyperthyroidism diagnosis, precedes any ophthalmopathy symptoms. Regions amplified from RNA transcripts were the TCR beta CDR3 regions. The HTBI primer set drove a first-round RT-PCR of the TCR CDR3. TCRdb reprocessed the multiplex PCR reads via MiXCR and lists one record per CDR3 protein. The sample has around 300,000 distinct CDR3 sequences; under 30% are singletons. The data were taken from a study of T cells in Graves' hyperthyroidism and ophthalmopathy. The material sequenced was blood. The source is a middle-aged man with Graves' hyperthyroidism that later progressed to Graves' ophthalmopathy.

The CDR3: CAPGRGNSVWSGNTIYF. The CDR3 DNA is TGTGCCCCCGGACGGGGGAACTCGGTCTGGTCTGGAAACACCATATATTTT. The chain joins TRBV11-2 to TRBJ1-3, with a possible D match to TRBD1 (5 bases). The CDR3 covers 17 residues. Germline V CDR1 and CDR2: SGHAT, FQNNGV. Between the trimmed V and J ends, which lost 11 bases and 1 base, there was a span of 24 bases.